The rows below give T cell receptor beta chains drawn from one sample of a study of T cells in Graves' hyperthyroidism and ophthalmopathy. TCRdb called the multiplex PCR reads again in MiXCR, with one record for every CDR3 protein. The repertoire holds roughly 570,000 distinct CDR3 sequences, roughly 50% seen once, with roughly 7.7% in the top ten. Sequencing was performed on peripheral blood or thyroid tissue (not recorded which). These receptors all come from a woman younger than 30 with Graves' hyperthyroidism. Each CDR3 is given with its conserved first and last residue. Each record gives: V gene, J gene, D gene, clone size, CDR3 DNA, CDR3 protein. The D gene is left open where the match is weak. The size field is filled for only some rows; it gives once, few, many or a size class.

>TRBV4-2|TRBJ1-5|.|many
TGTGCCAGCAGCCAAGCTGCAGGGACTAGCAATCAGCCCCAGCATTTT
CASSQAAGTSNQPQHF
>TRBV6-6|TRBJ2-2|TRBD1|few
TGTGCCAGCGGGGGGACAGGGGGCACCGGGGAGCTGTTTTTT
CASGGTGGTGELFF
>TRBV7-2|TRBJ2-7|.|.
TGTGCTAGAGGGGCCCCATTTGTCTACGAGCAGTACTTC
CARGAPFVYEQYF
>TRBV9|TRBJ2-7|.|.
TGTGCCAGCGCTGACGTTGACTCCTACGAGCAGTACTTC
CASADVDSYEQYF
>TRBV10-2|TRBJ2-5|TRBD2|.
TGCGCCAGTCAAGGCGGCGCGGGAGGGCCGGAGACCCAGTACTTC
CASQGGAGGPETQYF
>TRBV11-3|TRBJ2-2|.|.
TGTGCCAGCAGCTTAAGGTCGGGGGAGCTGGTTTTT
CASSLRSGELVF
>TRBV7-2|TRBJ2-7|.|many
TGTGCCAGCAGCTTAGGGGTGGAGTTCGACCCAGCCTACGAGCAGTACTTC
CASSLGVEFDPAYEQYF
>TRBV12-5|TRBJ2-5|TRBD1|.
TGTGCTAGTGCCATCCGGGACAGGGGAGCAGAGACCCAGTACTTC
CASAIRDRGAETQYF
>TRBV12-3/TRBV12-4|TRBJ1-5|.|.
TGTGCCAGCAGTCCTCCGGGACGGGGCGAGCCCCAGCATTTT
CASSPPGRGEPQHF
>TRBV20-1|TRBJ1-2|.|.
TGCAGTGCTAGTTTCCCGGGGCACTATGGCTACACCTTC
CSASFPGHYGYTF
>TRBV5-8|TRBJ2-7|.|many
TGTGCCAGCAGCTTGGCGCAGCGAGAGCAGTACTTC
CASSLAQREQYF
>TRBV20-1|TRBJ1-4|TRBD1|many
TGCAGTGCTAGAGTCCCTCGGGACAGTAATGAAAAACTGTTTTTT
CSARVPRDSNEKLFF
>TRBV29-1|TRBJ2-3|.|.
TGCAGCGTTGAATCCTGGGCCCCTTCTAGCACAGATACGCAGTATTTT
CSVESWAPSSTDTQYF
>TRBV18|TRBJ1-2|.|few
TGTGCCAGCTCACCCGGCCTGGGGATAAGCTATGGCTACACCTTC
CASSPGLGISYGYTF
>TRBV7-9|TRBJ2-1|TRBD2|.
TGTGCCAGCAGCTTAGTTGGACTAGGTCAAAATGGGCAGTTCTTC
CASSLVGLGQNGQFF
>TRBV7-3|TRBJ2-2|.|few
TGTGCCAGCAGCTTAACCCCAGGGGAGCTGTTTTTT
CASSLTPGELFF
>TRBV6-2/TRBV6-3|TRBJ2-2|TRBD2|many
TGTGCCAGCAGTCCGCTAGCGGATCCTTCTACCGGGGAGCTGTTTTTT
CASSPLADPSTGELFF
>TRBV11-2|TRBJ1-2|.|.
TGTGCCAGCAGCCCCGACGGAAGCGATGGCTACACCTTC
CASSPDGSDGYTF
>TRBV7-2|TRBJ1-4|TRBD1|.
TGTGCCAGCAGACGAACTAGCGGGACAGGGCAGGAAAAACTGTTTTTT
CASRRTSGTGQEKLFF
>TRBV2|TRBJ2-2|.|.
TGTGCCATTAAGAGGACCGGGGAGCTGTTTTTT
CAIKRTGELFF
>TRBV30|TRBJ2-2|.|few
TGTGCCTGGAAACTTACTCGTAGCACCGGGGAGCTGTTTTTT
CAWKLTRSTGELFF
>TRBV29-1|TRBJ2-2|.|many
TGCAGCGTTTTCCCGGGGGACACCGGGGAGCTGTTTTTT
CSVFPGDTGELFF
>TRBV7-6|TRBJ2-7|.|.
TGTCCCATCACCAAAAGGAGGGACACACACTACGAGCAGTACTTC
CPITKRRDTHYEQYF
>TRBV25-1|TRBJ2-7|.|.
TGTGCCAGCCTGGGTTCAGGGGTTCACTACGAGCAGTACTTC
CASLGSGVHYEQYF
>TRBV12-3/TRBV12-4|TRBJ2-2|.|.
TGTGCCAGCAGTATAAAGTCGGGGCTCACCGGGGAGCTGTTTTTT
CASSIKSGLTGELFF
>TRBV20-1|TRBJ2-7|.|.
TGCAGTGCTAGTAACCGGGACGGAGAGCAGTACTTC
CSASNRDGEQYF
>TRBV20-1|TRBJ2-3|.|.
TGCAGTGCTCCCAGGAATAGGGATACGCAGTATTTT
CSAPRNRDTQYF
>TRBV2|TRBJ2-1|TRBD2|.
TGTGCCAGCAGTGAAGCAGGAGGGCTAGCGGGTTACAATGAGCAGTTCTTC
CASSEAGGLAGYNEQFF
>TRBV6-5|TRBJ2-7|.|.
TGTGCCAGCATTATCCGGGACGGAGCCTACGAGCAGTACTTC
CASIIRDGAYEQYF
>TRBV5-4|TRBJ2-7|TRBD2|.
TGTGCCAGCAGCGTTGAGCCTAGCGGGAGCTCCTACGAGCAGTACTTC
CASSVEPSGSSYEQYF
>TRBV20-1|TRBJ1-2|.|.
TGCAGTGCTAGGTTGCTAGGGGAGTGGGACTATGGCTACACCTTC
CSARLLGEWDYGYTF
>TRBV18|TRBJ1-2|.|.
TGTGCCAGCTCACCGGCAGGGGCCTTGCTGGGCTACACCTTC
CASSPAGALLGYTF
>TRBV7-2|TRBJ2-2|.|.
TGTGCCAGCAGCAGACCGTCATACTATGGCTACACCGGGGAGCTGTTTTTT
CASSRPSYYGYTGELFF
>TRBV7-9|TRBJ2-2|.|once
TGTGCCAGCAGCCAAGTTGACCGGATCGGGGAGCTGTTTTTT
CASSQVDRIGELFF